The source of this T cell receptor (beta chain) is a study of blood T cells in healthy people across ages. Germline trimming cut 6 bases from V and 4 bases from J; bases unmatched to any gene: 17. Germline CDR1 reads SNHLY; CDR2 reads FYNNEI. The CDR3 runs 19 residues. This clonotype was observed a handful of times. A second roughly 7 to 11 cycle PCR used barcoded and J-beta primers. One entry per CDR3 protein results from TCRdb running MiXCR on the 5' RACE reads. This table holds about 1.6 million distinct CDR3 sequences, roughly 32% found once. The sequencing input was blood. The chain employs TRBV2 and TRBJ2-3, with 12 bases aligning to TRBD2. The sequence came from a woman aged 25 to 39 in good health. CDR3 region: CASRRTSGEPRASADTQYF. The CDR3 nucleotides are TGTGCCAGCAGGAGGACTAGCGGGGAGCCTCGCGCCTCGGCAGATACGCAGTATTTT.